The 23 T cell receptor beta chains listed next were all sequenced from one sample in a study of T-cell memory formation after mild COVID-19. Each CDR3 protein is one row after TCRdb ran MiXCR on the 5' RACE reads. The repertoire holds fewer than 250,000 distinct CDR3 sequences, with around 27% as singletons. Sequencing was performed on PBMCs or a T cell subset sorted from them (not recorded which). The origin of the receptors is an adult woman who had mild COVID-19 (a few samples of this study predate the infection). Cell type and time point are not known.

This clonotype was detected only a few times. This sequence joins TRBV2 and TRBJ1-6; 7 bases fit TRBD1. The germline V gene encodes CDR1 SNHLY and CDR2 FYNNEI. This CDR3 is 16 amino acids long. Trimming took 0 bases from V and 5 from J; bases not matched to a gene: 4. In nucleotides, the CDR3 is TGTGCCAGCAGTGAAGCGGCGACAGGGCATAATTCACCCCTCCACTTT. Its translation: CASSEAATGHNSPLHF.

The J gene is TRBJ2-5, the V gene TRBV5-6, with 7 bases identical to TRBD1. Per the germline V gene, CDR1 is SGHDT and CDR2 is YYEEEE. The V segment lost 4 bases and the J segment 2 bases; nucleotides outside the gene matches: 8. The CDR3 totals 15 residues. CDR3 bases: TGTGCCAGCAGCCCGCCGGGACAGATACAAGAGACCCAGTACTTC. As protein: CASSPPGQIQETQYF.

The genes are TRBV6-5 and TRBJ2-3; D may be TRBD1 (7 bases). Germline V gene lookup returns CDR1 MNHEY and CDR2 SVGAGI. V dropped 5 bases and J dropped 4 bases, with 10 bases sitting between them. The CDR3 consists of 13 residues. CDR3 sequence reads: CASSQGGPDTQYF. As DNA, the CDR3 is TGTGCCAGCAGTCAGGGGGGCCCAGATACGCAGTATTTT.

The V call is TRBV6-2 or TRBV6-3, the J call TRBJ2-2; D unresolved. Trimming pared 2 bases from V and 2 bases from J, leaving 12 bases between. CDR1 and CDR2 (germline): MNHEY, SVGEGT. CDR3 length: 16 amino acids. CDR3 sequence reads: CASSYARSLNTGELFF. CDR3 DNA: TGTGCCAGCAGTTACGCCCGGTCCCTTAACACCGGGGAGCTGTTTTTT.

The V gene is TRBV12-3 or TRBV12-4, the J gene TRBJ1-2, with 9 positions matching TRBD1. V shed 2 bases and J 4 bases; nucleotides not matched to a gene: 5. The CDR3 runs 15 residues. CDR3 sequence reads: CASSLRDRVSYGYTF. CDR3 bases: TGTGCCAGCAGTTTAAGGGACAGGGTGTCCTATGGCTACACCTTC.

This clonotype has more than one count but fewer than ten. The chain carries TRBV13 and TRBJ2-6, with D hard to call. V lost 7 bases, J lost 3 bases, and 4 bases lay in between. The CDR3 spans 12 residues. Germline V CDR1 and CDR2: PRHDT, FYEKMQ (reference sequence). In DNA form, the CDR3 reads TGTGCCAGCACTAGTGGGGCCAACGTCCTGACTTTC. Protein sequence: CASTSGANVLTF.

The table lists this clonotype with a few counts. This chain joins TRBV6-2 or TRBV6-3 and TRBJ2-7; 9 positions match TRBD1. CDR3 length equals 15 residues. J lost 2 bases, V lost 4 bases, and 6 bases had no gene match. In germline, CDR1 is MNHEY, CDR2 SVGEGT. The CDR3: CASSSPGTGTYEQYF. CDR3 sequence (DNA): TGTGCCAGCAGTTCACCCGGGACAGGGACCTACGAGCAGTACTTC.

This clonotype came up a few times. The rearrangement joins TRBV7-8 to TRBJ1-1; 7 bases map to TRBD1. Trimming cost V 5 bases and J 5 bases; bases outside gene matches: 11. CDR3 length: 15 amino acids. Germline V CDR1 and CDR2: SGHVS, FQNEAQ. CDR3: CASSPGGQFGTEAFF. The DNA of the CDR3 is TGTGCCAGCAGCCCCGGGGGACAGTTCGGGACTGAAGCTTTCTTT.

The chain couples TRBV24-1 to TRBJ1-2; D call uncertain. CDR1 and CDR2 from the germline V gene are KGHDR and SFDVKD. V was clipped by 6 bases and J by 4 bases, with 11 bases between them. The CDR3 is made up of 13 amino acids. The DNA for the CDR3 is TGTGCCACCAGTAAAGGAGGCTCCTATGGCTACACCTTC. This codes for CATSKGGSYGYTF.

The chain couples TRBV30 to TRBJ1-2, with D unclear. The V end lost 0 bases, the J end lost 8 bases, and 19 bases lay between the germline ends. Germline CDR1 GTSNPN, CDR2 SVGIG (reference sequence). CDR3 length equals 15 residues. CDR3 sequence reads: CAWSVFGEGRQGYTF. CDR3 nucleotide sequence: TGTGCCTGGAGTGTATTTGGCGAAGGACGTCAGGGCTACACCTTC.

The J gene is TRBJ2-2, the V gene TRBV6-1; perhaps TRBD2 as D (6 bases). The V end lost 2 bases, the J end lost 4 bases, and 11 bases lay between the germline ends. Germline values: CDR1 MNHNS, CDR2 SASEGT. This CDR3 region has 15 residues. CDR3 loop: CASSEWAGSTGELFF. CDR3 coding DNA: TGTGCCAGCAGTGAATGGGCGGGGAGCACCGGGGAGCTGTTTTTT.

This clonotype was observed a few times. The rearrangement joins TRBV19 to TRBJ2-7; 7 bases align to TRBD2. V lost 4 bases and J lost 2; bases outside the gene matches: 8. The length of the CDR3 is 15 residues. Germline V gene sequence: CDR1 LNHDA, CDR2 SQIVND (reference sequence). The CDR3 region is CASSTFLAETYEQYF. The CDR3 DNA is TGTGCCAGTAGTACCTTCCTAGCGGAAACCTACGAGCAGTACTTC.

This clonotype was counted at least ten times. The J gene is TRBJ2-2, the V gene TRBV12-3 or TRBV12-4; D is unresolved. Between the trimmed V and J ends, which lost 3 bases and 7 bases, there was a span of 9 bases. CDR3 length: 13 residues. The CDR3 reads CASSFSGGGELFF. The CDR3 DNA follows: TGTGCCAGCAGTTTCTCCGGCGGCGGGGAGCTGTTTTTT.

This clonotype has ten or more counts. CDR3 sequence: CATSRHSTDTQYF. The CDR3 DNA reads as TGTGCCACCAGCAGACACTCCACAGATACGCAGTATTTT. This chain joins TRBV15 and TRBJ2-3; D is ambiguous. The CDR3 spans 13 residues. From germline, CDR1 is LNHNV and CDR2 YYDKDF (reference sequence). V lost 2 bases and J lost 2, with 5 bases in between.

Only a few counts were recorded for this clonotype. The chain recombines TRBV4-3 with TRBJ2-7; D is possibly TRBD2 (5 bases). CDR3 size: 15 residues. The germline V gene encodes CDR1 LGHNA and CDR2 YSLEER. V was trimmed by 4 bases and J by 2 bases, leaving 15 bases between them. CDR3 DNA: TGCGCCAGCAGCCCCCAGGCGGGTAGCACCTACGAGCAGTACTTC. Translating it yields CASSPQAGSTYEQYF.

The CDR3 region is CASSLATGTFSYEQYF. The DNA of the CDR3 is TGTGCCAGCAGCTTGGCGACAGGGACTTTCTCCTACGAGCAGTACTTC. The chain carries TRBV5-5 and TRBJ2-7; tentative D call: TRBD1 (7 bases). The CDR3 consists of 16 residues. Trimming stripped 0 bases from V and 0 bases from J, with 13 bases between. Germline V gives CDR1 SGHKS, CDR2 YYEKEE (reference sequence).

This clonotype was picked up a small number of times. The V gene is TRBV9, the J gene TRBJ2-2; D is perhaps TRBD1 (6 bases). The CDR3 is made up of 13 amino acids. The germline V gene encodes CDR1 SGDLS and CDR2 YYNGEE. With 0 bases removed from V and 8 bases from J, the gap between germline ends came to 8 bases. CDR3 loop: CASSVEGGGELFF. The CDR3 coding sequence is TGTGCCAGCAGCGTAGAAGGGGGAGGGGAGCTGTTTTTT.

This clonotype was seen more than once but under ten times. V gene TRBV7-9 combines with J gene TRBJ2-7, with D uncertain. Trimming took 6 bases from V and 5 from J, leaving 17 bases between them. Germline V gene sequence: CDR1 SEHNR, CDR2 FQNEAQ (reference sequence). The CDR3 extends over 14 amino acids. The CDR3 is CASSLGPGYHEQYF. The CDR3 DNA sequence: TGTGCCAGCAGTCTAGGGCCGGGTTACCACGAGCAGTACTTC.

This rearrangement joins TRBV18 to TRBJ1-2; no firm D call. V shed 6 bases and J shed 8 bases, with 13 bases lying between them. Looked up from germline, CDR1 is KGHSH and CDR2 is LQKENI. CDR3 size: 12 residues. The CDR3: CASSPTRLGYTF. The DNA for the CDR3 is TGTGCCAGCTCCCCTACAAGATTGGGCTACACCTTC.

The chain recombines TRBV19 with TRBJ2-7, with 8 nucleotides matching TRBD1. CDR1 is LNHDA, CDR2 SQIVND, per germline (reference sequence). This CDR3 contains 15 residues. V lost 6 bases, J lost 2 bases, and 9 bases stayed unmatched. In nucleotides, the CDR3 is TGTGCCAGTAGCTGGACAGGGAGTAGCACCTACGAGCAGTACTTC. This encodes CASSWTGSSTYEQYF.

This sequence joins TRBV7-2 and TRBJ2-1, with D unclear. The CDR3 length is 15 residues. V shed 2 bases and J shed 1 base, with 9 bases lying between them. Germline values: CDR1 SGHTA, CDR2 FQGNSA. The CDR3 coding sequence is TGTGCCAGCAGCTTATTCGGAGTTTCCTACAATGAGCAGTTCTTC. It specifies CASSLFGVSYNEQFF. The full variable domain, rest sourced from reference TRBV7-2 and TRBJ2-1, is GAGVSQSPSNKVTEKGKDVELRCDPISGHTALYWYRQSLGQGLEFLIYFQGNSAPDKSGLPSDRFSAERTGGSVSTLTIQRTQQEDSAVYLCASSLFGVSYNEQFFGPGTRLTVL.

The rearrangement uses TRBV7-9 and TRBJ2-3; TRBD2 aligns across 9 bases. This CDR3 spans 16 amino acids. The ends lost 5 bases at V and 8 bases at J; junction bases unmatched: 14. The germline CDR1 and CDR2 sequences are SEHNR and FQNEAQ (reference sequence). CDR3 protein: CASSPGTSITRGTQYF. The CDR3 DNA sequence: TGTGCCAGCAGCCCTGGGACTAGCATCACCCGCGGTACGCAGTATTTT.

This clonotype was counted between two and nine times. The J gene is TRBJ2-1, the V gene TRBV7-2; 10 bases line up with TRBD1. Germline V gene lookup returns CDR1 SGHTA and CDR2 FQGNSA. The CDR3 length is 12 residues. J lost 6 bases, V lost 11 bases, and 4 bases had no gene match. This CDR3 is CAGQGVSNEQFF. The CDR3 DNA sequence: TGTGCCGGACAGGGGGTTAGCAATGAGCAGTTCTTC.